The 13 T cell receptor beta chains presented below share a single source sample, sequenced in a study of regulatory and conventional T cells in RAG deficiency. Libraries were prepared by immunoSEQ multiplex PCR; TCRdb keeps only in-frame clonotypes and omits some of them. The sample lists more than 30,000 clones, just under 90% occurring once. This sample was shared with a second study, whose subject was regulatory T cells. From that study: The primer mix had 52 TRBV and 13 TRBJ primers.

What was sequenced was CD8+ T cells sorted from blood. The source is a human donor in good health.

The chain recombines TRBV6-1 with TRBJ2-1; D not certain. Trimming cost V 5 bases and J 0 bases, with 8 bases left between them. The CDR3 totals 14 residues. Germline V lookup: CDR1 MNHNS, CDR2 SASEGT. Written as DNA, the CDR3 is TGTGCCAGCAGTCCTCTGAGCTCCTACAATGAGCAGTTCTTC. Translated, it gives CASSPLSSYNEQFF.

This clone was seen a few times. This rearrangement joins TRBV7-9 to TRBJ1-4; maybe TRBD1 (6 bases). V lost 5 bases, J lost 7 bases, and 20 bases lay in between. The CDR3 extends over 16 amino acids. In germline, CDR1 is SEHNR, CDR2 FQNEAQ (reference sequence). This chain's CDR3 is CASSPPRGALGEKLFF. CDR3 bases: TGTGCCAGCAGCCCCCCGCGGGGGGCATTAGGTGAAAAACTGTTTTTT.

The CDR3 bases are TGCGCCAGCAGCTTGGAGACAGGGGTAACTGAAGCTTTCTTT. Translation: CASSLETGVTEAFF. The chain uses TRBV5-1 and TRBJ1-1, with 8 bases identical to TRBD1. Germline-derived CDR1 and CDR2 are SGHRS and YFSETQ. V lost 0 bases, J lost 5 bases, and 3 bases stayed unmatched. The CDR3 is 14 residues long.

The chain has TRBV14 and TRBJ1-5; possible D gene TRBD1, 5 bases. Germline V lookup: CDR1 SGHDN, CDR2 FVKESK. This CDR3 is 15 amino acids long. V lost 1 base and J 1 base, leaving 8 bases between the germline ends. The CDR3 reads CASSQGGGSNQPQHF. The CDR3 DNA follows: TGTGCCAGCAGCCAAGGGGGCGGAAGCAATCAGCCCCAGCATTTT.

The V and J genes are TRBV4-1 and TRBJ1-3, with 10 positions matching TRBD1. CDR1 and CDR2 (germline): MGHRA, YSYEKL. V trimming: 1 base; J trimming: 2 bases; junction bases outside the gene matches: 2. The length of the CDR3 is 16 residues. The CDR3, as DNA: TGCGCCAGCAGCCAAGGGGACAGGGGAGCTGGAAACACCATATATTTT. The encoded protein is CASSQGDRGAGNTIYF.

The V and J genes are TRBV6-5 and TRBJ2-1; D is perhaps TRBD1 or TRBD2 (5 bases each). The CDR3 extends over 14 amino acids. Between the trimmed V and J ends, which lost 5 bases and 7 bases, there was a span of 15 bases. CDR1 and CDR2 from the germline V gene are MNHEY and SVGAGI. The CDR3 is CASSPSRGRNEQFF. Here the CDR3 DNA reads TGTGCCAGCAGTCCCTCTCGGGGCAGAAATGAGCAGTTCTTC.

The rearrangement joins TRBV7-9 to TRBJ2-1; no clear D. The germline CDR1 and CDR2 sequences are SEHNR and FQNEAQ (reference sequence). Trimming took off 6 bases at V and 4 bases at J, with 10 bases between the two ends. This CDR3 spans 13 amino acids. The CDR3 region is CASSSDSYNEQFF. For the CDR3, the DNA is TGTGCCAGCAGTTCTGACTCTTACAATGAGCAGTTCTTC.

The rearrangement uses TRBV27 and TRBJ2-1; perhaps D is TRBD1 or TRBD2 (5 bases each). This CDR3 spans 15 amino acids. Deletions cut 0 bases from V and 8 bases from J, with 14 bases between. From germline, CDR1 is MNHEY and CDR2 SMNVEV (reference sequence). For the CDR3, the DNA is TGTGCCAGCAGTTTATCCGGGACGCCCGTGTATGAGCAGTTCTTC. As protein: CASSLSGTPVYEQFF.

V gene TRBV19 combines with J gene TRBJ2-1, with 7 bases aligning to TRBD2. This CDR3 is 14 amino acids long. Germline CDR1 LNHDA, CDR2 SQIVND (reference sequence). Trimming removed 7 bases from V and 7 bases from J; junction bases left unmatched: 10. CDR3 sequence reads: CASIPAGLSNEQFF. CDR3 DNA sequence: TGTGCCAGTATCCCAGCGGGACTTTCGAATGAGCAGTTCTTC.

The chain uses TRBV27 and TRBJ1-1, with D perhaps TRBD1 (5 bases). Germline V gene data show CDR1 as MNHEY and CDR2 as SMNVEV (reference sequence). Trimming took 2 bases from V and 7 from J, leaving 8 bases between them. The CDR3 runs 12 residues. The CDR3 DNA is TGTGCCAGCAGTTTAGGGCAGGGTGAAGCTTTCTTT. Its protein is CASSLGQGEAFF.

V gene TRBV5-6 combines with J gene TRBJ1-2; 9 nucleotides line up with TRBD1. The germline V gene encodes CDR1 SGHDT and CDR2 YYEEEE. The CDR3 is 15 residues long. V shed 4 bases and J 1 base; nucleotides not matched to a gene: 5. The CDR3 is CASSPPGQGNYGYTF. CDR3 DNA: TGTGCCAGCAGCCCCCCGGGACAGGGTAACTATGGCTACACCTTC.

This chain joins TRBV27 and TRBJ2-7; D is perhaps TRBD1 (7 bases). V lost 6 bases and J lost 3, with 12 bases in between. The CDR3 is 13 residues long. Germline CDR1 reads MNHEY; CDR2 reads SMNVEV (reference sequence). The CDR3: CASSIRGDYEQYF. The DNA for the CDR3 is TGTGCCAGCAGCATCAGGGGGGACTACGAGCAGTACTTC.

The chain combines TRBV11-2 with TRBJ2-7; possibly TRBD2 for D (5 bases). CDR1 and CDR2 from the germline V gene are SGHAT and FQNNGV. The CDR3 sequence is 14 residues long. Trimming left V 5 bases short and J 3 bases short, with 14 bases between. In DNA, the CDR3 is TGTGCCAGCAGCGCTAGCCCAGATCACTACGAGCAGTACTTC. Translated: CASSASPDHYEQYF. Drawing the rest from reference TRBV11-2 and TRBJ2-7, the complete variable domain is EAGVAQSPRYKIIEKRQSVAFWCNPISGHATLYWYQQILGQGPKLLIQFQNNGVVDDSQLPKDRFSAERLKGVDSTLKIQPAKLEDSAVYLCASSASPDHYEQYFGPGTRLTVT.